Listed here are 8 T cell receptor beta chains from one sample, sequenced in a study of regulatory T cells in long-lasting Graves disease. Both iRepertoire HTBI primers and Arm-PCR of CDR3 regions were used to build the TCR beta libraries. TCRdb used MiXCR to reprocess the multiplex PCR reads, holding one entry per CDR3 protein. This table holds about 460,000 distinct CDR3 sequences, approximately 23% found once. The time point: persistent/refractory GD, antithyroid drugs over 5 years with positive TRAb. From RNA extracted from PBMCs, the TCR library was made. The sequenced sample was peripheral blood mononuclear cells (PBMCs), obtained when the disease was refractory, from a patient treated with antithyroid drugs. These receptor sequences come from a female donor with Graves disease.

This clonotype appeared a few times. This chain joins TRBV6-2 or TRBV6-3 and TRBJ1-1, with D perhaps matching TRBD1 (6 bases). Trimming removed 6 bases from V and 6 bases from J, with 11 bases in between. The CDR3 loop spans 12 amino acids. CDR1 and CDR2 from the germline V gene are MNHEY and SVGEGT. CDR3 nucleotide sequence: TGTGCCAGCAGCGACAGGCGCGCTGAAGCTTTCTTT. Encoded protein: CASSDRRAEAFF.

This clonotype was detected only a few times. The gene calls are TRBV7-9 and TRBJ2-2; possibly TRBD1 for D (6 bases). Per germline, CDR1 SEHNR and CDR2 FQNEAQ (reference sequence). This CDR3 has 13 amino acids. Between the trimmed V and J ends, which lost 10 bases and 1 base, there was a span of 10 bases. CDR3 bases: TGTGCCACCGGGACACAGAACACCGGGGAGCTGTTTTTT. Encoded protein: CATGTQNTGELFF.

This clonotype has just a few counts. V and J are TRBV13 and TRBJ2-7; D perhaps matches TRBD2 (6 bases). V was clipped by 0 bases and J by 1 base, with 10 bases between them. The germline V gene encodes CDR1 PRHDT and CDR2 FYEKMQ (reference sequence). The CDR3 sequence is 15 residues long. The CDR3 loop is CASSLGLALSYEQYF. CDR3 coding DNA: TGTGCCAGCAGCTTAGGACTAGCCTTGTCCTACGAGCAGTACTTC.

The chain has TRBV12-3 or TRBV12-4 and TRBJ1-1; possible D gene TRBD1, 6 bases. The CDR3 is 13 amino acids. Trimming stripped 9 bases from V and 4 bases from J, with 15 bases between. DNA for the CDR3: TGTGCCAGTCGGAGGGGGATGAGCACTGAAGCTTTCTTT. Its translation is CASRRGMSTEAFF.

The table lists this clonotype with many counts. In DNA form, the CDR3 reads TGCAGTGCTAGAGGGGTTCTAGCTGTGGACGAGCAGTACTTC. As protein: CSARGVLAVDEQYF. The chain employs TRBV20-1 and TRBJ2-7; D might be TRBD2 (5 bases). There are 14 residues in the CDR3. V lost 1 base to trimming and J lost 5 bases, with 15 bases between them. Germline CDR1 is DFQATT and CDR2 is SNEGSKA (reference sequence).

The gene calls are TRBV7-9 and TRBJ1-2; D perhaps matches TRBD1 (5 bases). Germline CDR1 and CDR2: SEHNR and FQNEAQ (reference sequence). The CDR3 length is 15 residues. V lost 0 bases to trimming and J lost 6 bases, with 14 bases between them. The CDR3 nucleotides read TGTGCCAGCAGCTTAGCGGATGGGGGGAGGAATGGCTACACCTTC. Translation gives CASSLADGGRNGYTF. Combining the CDR3 with reference TRBV7-9 and TRBJ1-2 gives the whole variable domain DTGVSQNPRHKITKRGQNVTFRCDPISEHNRLYWYRQTLGQGPEFLTYFQNEAQLEKSRLLSDRFSAERPKGSFSTLEIQRTEQGDSAMYLCASSLADGGRNGYTFGSGTRLTVV.

This clonotype was picked up many times. This chain connects TRBV6-1 to TRBJ2-7; D ambiguous. This CDR3 has 10 residues. The germline V gene encodes CDR1 MNHNS and CDR2 SASEGT. Deletions cut 7 bases from V and 3 bases from J, with 4 bases between. The CDR3 DNA reads as TGTGCCAGCAACCTCTACGAGCAGTACTTC. The encoded protein is CASNLYEQYF.

The CDR3 nucleotides read TGTGCCAGTAGTGCAGCGGGAGGGCTCGAGCAGTACTTC. It codes for CASSAAGGLEQYF. The V and J genes are TRBV19 and TRBJ2-7; TRBD2 matches at 10 bases. CDR1 and CDR2 from the germline V gene are LNHDA and SQIVND (reference sequence). This CDR3 is built from 13 residues. Losses at the gene ends were 5 bases for V and 6 bases for J; bases not matched to a gene: 4.